This T cell receptor beta chain was sequenced in a study of blood T cell repertoires in COVID-19. Turning to the study itself: The analysed material was cDNA or gDNA that came from T cells, B-cell-depleted T cells, or PBMCs.

In the authors' methods: Reference gene primer amplification gave estimated nucleated cell counts. TCRdb's table, derived via immunoSEQ multiplex PCR, lists solely in-frame clones and lacks some. V, J and clone size were drawn from that table, and D and trimming were deduced from the DNA. The sample carries about 94,000 clones, roughly 80% recorded once. The CDR3 is 12 residues long. The V and J ends lost 1 base and 7 bases respectively, with 5 bases between them. The germline CDR1 and CDR2 sequences are LNHNV and YYDKDF (reference sequence). This TCR was sampled from a man between 60 and 75 years old with acute or convalescent COVID-19. V usage is TRBV15 and J usage is TRBJ2-1, with TRBD2 as a possible D gene (5 bases). The sample was peripheral blood. CDR3 nucleotide sequence: TGTGCCACCAGCAGAGGGAGGAATGAGCAGTTCTTC. This translates into CATSRGRNEQFF.